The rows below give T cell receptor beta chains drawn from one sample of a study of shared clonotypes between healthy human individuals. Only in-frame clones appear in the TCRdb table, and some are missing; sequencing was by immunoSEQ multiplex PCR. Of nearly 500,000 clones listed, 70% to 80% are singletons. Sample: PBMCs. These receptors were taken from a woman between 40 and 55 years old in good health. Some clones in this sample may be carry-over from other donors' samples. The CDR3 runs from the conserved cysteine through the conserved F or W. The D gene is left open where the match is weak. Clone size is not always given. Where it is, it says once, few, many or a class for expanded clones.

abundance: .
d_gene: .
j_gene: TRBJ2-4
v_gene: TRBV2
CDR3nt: TGTGCCAGCAAGGAGACAGCCAAAAACATTCAGTACTTC
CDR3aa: CASKETAKNIQYF

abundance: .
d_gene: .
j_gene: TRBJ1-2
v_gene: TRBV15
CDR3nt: TGTGCCACCAGCAGAGACGGAAGGAACTATGGCTACACCTTC
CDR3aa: CATSRDGRNYGYTF

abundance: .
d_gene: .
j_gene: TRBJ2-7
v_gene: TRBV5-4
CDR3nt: TGTGCCAGCAGCTTGATAGGGACCCCGGGGGAGCAGTACTTC
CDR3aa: CASSLIGTPGEQYF

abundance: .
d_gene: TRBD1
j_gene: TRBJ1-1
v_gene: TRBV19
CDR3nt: TGTGCCAGTAGTATTCTTAAGCTCGGACAGGAGAACACTGAAGCTTTCTTT
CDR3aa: CASSILKLGQENTEAFF

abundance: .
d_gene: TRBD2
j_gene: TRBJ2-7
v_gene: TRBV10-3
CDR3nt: TGTGCCATCAGTGAGTCGAAGAGCGGGAAGGCCTACGAGCAGTACTTC
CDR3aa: CAISESKSGKAYEQYF

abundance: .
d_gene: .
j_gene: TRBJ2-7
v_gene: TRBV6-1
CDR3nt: TGTGCCAGCAGTGTTGCTGGGGGCGGATACGAGCAGTACTTC
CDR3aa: CASSVAGGGYEQYF

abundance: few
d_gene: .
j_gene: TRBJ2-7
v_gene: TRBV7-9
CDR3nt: TGTGCCAGCAGCTTACAGGGTTACGAGCAGTACTTC
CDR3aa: CASSLQGYEQYF

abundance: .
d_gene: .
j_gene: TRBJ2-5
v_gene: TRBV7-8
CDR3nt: TGTGCCAGCAGACCCTACCCCCAGTACCAAGAGACCCAGTACTTC
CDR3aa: CASRPYPQYQETQYF

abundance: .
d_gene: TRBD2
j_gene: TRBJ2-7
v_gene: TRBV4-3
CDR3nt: TGCGCCAGCAGCCAAGATCACCTAGCGGGAGGCGACGAGCAGTACTTC
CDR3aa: CASSQDHLAGGDEQYF

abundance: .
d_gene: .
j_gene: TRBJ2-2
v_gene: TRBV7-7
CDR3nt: TGTGCTAGCGGTCAGAATACCGCCGGGGAGCTGTTTTTT
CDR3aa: CASGQNTAGELFF

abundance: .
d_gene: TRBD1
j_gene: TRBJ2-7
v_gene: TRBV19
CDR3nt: TGTGCCAGTAGTATTCCCGGGACAGGGACATTGGAGCAGTACTTC
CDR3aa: CASSIPGTGTLEQYF

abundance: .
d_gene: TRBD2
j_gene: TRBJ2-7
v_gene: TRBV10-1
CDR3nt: TGCGCCAGCGGGACTACGAGCTCCTACGAGCAGTACTTC
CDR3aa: CASGTTSSYEQYF

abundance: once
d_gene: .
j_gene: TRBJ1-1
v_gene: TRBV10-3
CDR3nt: TGTGCCATCAGAGGGGGTGACACTGAAGCTTTCTTT
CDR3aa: CAIRGGDTEAFF

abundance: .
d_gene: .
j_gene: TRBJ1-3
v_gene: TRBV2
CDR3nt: TGTGCCAGCAGGGGAAGCTCTGGAAACACCATATATTTT
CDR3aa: CASRGSSGNTIYF

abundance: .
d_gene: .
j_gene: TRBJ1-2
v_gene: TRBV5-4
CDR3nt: TGTGCCAGCAGCTCCCCCGGCAGAGACTATGGCTACACCTTC
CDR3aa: CASSSPGRDYGYTF

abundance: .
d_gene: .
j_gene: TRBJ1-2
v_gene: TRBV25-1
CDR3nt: TGTGCCAGCAGTGACCCAATAACAGGCTATGGCTACACCTTC
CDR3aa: CASSDPITGYGYTF

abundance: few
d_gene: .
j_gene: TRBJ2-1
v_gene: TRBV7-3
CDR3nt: TGTGCCAGCAGCCCCCCCCAGCGGGTAGAACAGTTCTTC
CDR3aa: CASSPPQRVEQFF

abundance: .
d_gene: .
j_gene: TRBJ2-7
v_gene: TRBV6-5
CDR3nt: TGTGCCAGCAGTTACTCCAACGAGCAGTACTTC
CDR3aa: CASSYSNEQYF

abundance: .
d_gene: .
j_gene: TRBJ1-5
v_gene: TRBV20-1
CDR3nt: TGCAGGGCCCGGGGCAATCAGCCCCAGCATTTT
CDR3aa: CRARGNQPQHF

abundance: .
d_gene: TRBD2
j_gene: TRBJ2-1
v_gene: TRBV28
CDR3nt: TGTGCCAGCAAGGCGGGAGGGTCATACAATGAGCAGTTCTTC
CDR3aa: CASKAGGSYNEQFF

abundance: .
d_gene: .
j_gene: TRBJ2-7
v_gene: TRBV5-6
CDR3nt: TGTGCCAGCGGCTTCTATGGCGGGATATACGAGCAGTACTTC
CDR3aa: CASGFYGGIYEQYF

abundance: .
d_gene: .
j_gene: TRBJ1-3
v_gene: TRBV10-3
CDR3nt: TGTGCCATCAGTGAGTCGGTGGACTCTGGAAACACCATATATTTT
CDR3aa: CAISESVDSGNTIYF

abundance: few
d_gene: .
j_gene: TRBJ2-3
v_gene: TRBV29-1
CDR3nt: TGCAGCGCCCGGGGTCGGGTCACAGATACGCAGTATTTT
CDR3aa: CSARGRVTDTQYF

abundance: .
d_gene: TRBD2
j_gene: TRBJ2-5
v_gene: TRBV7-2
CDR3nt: TGTGCCAGCAGCTTCGGACTAGCCTACCAAGAGACCCAGTACTTC
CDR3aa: CASSFGLAYQETQYF

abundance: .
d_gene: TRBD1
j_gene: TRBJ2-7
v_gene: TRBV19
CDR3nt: TGTGCCAGTAGTACCCGACAGGGAACTACTTTCGAGCAGTACTTC
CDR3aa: CASSTRQGTTFEQYF

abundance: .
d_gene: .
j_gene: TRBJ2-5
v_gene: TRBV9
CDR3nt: TGTGCCAGCAGCCCCCGCTCTGGGAGTGGGACCCAGTACTTC
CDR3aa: CASSPRSGSGTQYF

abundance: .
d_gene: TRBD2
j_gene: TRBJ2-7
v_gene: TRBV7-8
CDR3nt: TGTGCCAGCAGCTTAACTAGCGGAATCTACGAGCAGTACTTC
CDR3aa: CASSLTSGIYEQYF

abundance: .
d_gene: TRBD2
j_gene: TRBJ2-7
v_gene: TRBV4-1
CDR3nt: TGCGCCAGCAGCACGACTAGCGGGAGGAACGAGCAGTACTTC
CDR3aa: CASSTTSGRNEQYF

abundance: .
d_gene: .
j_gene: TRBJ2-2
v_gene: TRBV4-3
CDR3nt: TGCGCCAGCAGCCAAGTCGCTGGACCGACACCGAACACCGGGGAGCTGTTTTTT
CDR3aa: CASSQVAGPTPNTGELFF

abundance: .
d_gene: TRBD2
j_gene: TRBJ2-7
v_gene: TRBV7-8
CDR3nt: TGTGCCAGCAGCCGACTAGCGGGAGGGCCCTACGAGCAGTACTTC
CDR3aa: CASSRLAGGPYEQYF

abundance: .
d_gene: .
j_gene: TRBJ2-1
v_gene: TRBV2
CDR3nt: TGTGCCAGCAGTGAACTTAGCGATGAGCAGTTCTTC
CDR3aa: CASSELSDEQFF

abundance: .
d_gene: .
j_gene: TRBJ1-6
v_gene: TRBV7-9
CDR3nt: TGTGCCAGCAGCTTAGTTGCCAGCGGAACGAATAATTCACCCCTCCACTTT
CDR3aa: CASSLVASGTNNSPLHF

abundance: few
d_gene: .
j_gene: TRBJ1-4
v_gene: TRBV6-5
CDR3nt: TGTGCCAGCAGTGAAGGGAAGGGGGAAAAACTGTTTTTT
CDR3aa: CASSEGKGEKLFF

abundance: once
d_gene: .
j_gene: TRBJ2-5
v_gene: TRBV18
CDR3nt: TGTGCCAGCTCACCGAGGGCCAGGGAGACCCAGTACTTC
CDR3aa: CASSPRARETQYF

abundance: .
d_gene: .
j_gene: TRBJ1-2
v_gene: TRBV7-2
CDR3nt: TGTGCCAGCAGCTTAGGGAGGGATTCTGGCTACACCTTC
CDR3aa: CASSLGRDSGYTF

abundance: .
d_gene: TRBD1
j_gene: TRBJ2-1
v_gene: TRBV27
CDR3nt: TGTGCCAGCCAGACAGGGTACAATGAGCAGTTCTTC
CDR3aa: CASQTGYNEQFF

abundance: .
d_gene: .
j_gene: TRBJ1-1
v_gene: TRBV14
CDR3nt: TGTGCCAGCAGCCCCCAGGGCAGTTGGACTGAAGCTTTCTTT
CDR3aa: CASSPQGSWTEAFF

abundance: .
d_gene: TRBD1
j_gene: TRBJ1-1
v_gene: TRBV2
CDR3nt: TGTGCCAGCAGTGAAGCGCTTAGGGGGCGCGGCACTGAAGCTTTCTTT
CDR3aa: CASSEALRGRGTEAFF

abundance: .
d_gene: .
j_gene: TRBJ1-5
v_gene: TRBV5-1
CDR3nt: TGCGCCAGCAGCTTGTCAGGGAACAATCAGCCCCAGCATTTT
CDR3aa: CASSLSGNNQPQHF

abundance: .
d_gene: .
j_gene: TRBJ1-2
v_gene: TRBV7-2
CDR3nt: TGTGCCAGCAGCCCAGACAAAAACTATGGCTACACCTTC
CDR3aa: CASSPDKNYGYTF